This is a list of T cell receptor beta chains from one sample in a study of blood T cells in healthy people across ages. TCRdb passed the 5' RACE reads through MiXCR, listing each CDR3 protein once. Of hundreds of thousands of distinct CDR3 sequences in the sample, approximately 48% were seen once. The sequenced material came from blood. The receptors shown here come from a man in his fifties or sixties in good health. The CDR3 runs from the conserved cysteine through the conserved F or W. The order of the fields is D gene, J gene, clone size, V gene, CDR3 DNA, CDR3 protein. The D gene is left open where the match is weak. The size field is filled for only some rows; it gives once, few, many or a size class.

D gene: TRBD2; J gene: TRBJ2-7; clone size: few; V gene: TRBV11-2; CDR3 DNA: TGTGCCAGCAGCTCCCGCAAGCGGGGGGGTCCCTACGAGCAGTACTTC; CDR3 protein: CASSSRKRGGPYEQYF
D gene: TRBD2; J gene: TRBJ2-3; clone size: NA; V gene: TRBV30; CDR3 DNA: TGTGCCTGGAGTGGAAGTGGACTAGCCAGTGGAAATACGCAGTATTTT; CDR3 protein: CAWSGSGLASGNTQYF
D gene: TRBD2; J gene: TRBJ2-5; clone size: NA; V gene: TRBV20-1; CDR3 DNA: TGCAGTGCTAGAGGGGGGACTAGCGGGGGGGCGGAGACCCAGTACTTC; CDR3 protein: CSARGGTSGGAETQYF
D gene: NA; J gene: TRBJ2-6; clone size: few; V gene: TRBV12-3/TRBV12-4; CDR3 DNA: TGTGCCAGCGAGGAAAACTCTGGGGCCAACGTCCTGACTTTC; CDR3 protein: CASEENSGANVLTF
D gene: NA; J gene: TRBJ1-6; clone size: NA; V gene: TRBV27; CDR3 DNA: TGTGCCAGCAGTGTGACGGGAGACCGCTATAATTCACCCCTCCACTTT; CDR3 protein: CASSVTGDRYNSPLHF
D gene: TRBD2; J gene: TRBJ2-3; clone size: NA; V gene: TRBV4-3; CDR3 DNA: TGCGCCAGCAGCCCAGCTACTAGCGGGGTCACAGATACGCAGTATTTT; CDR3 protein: CASSPATSGVTDTQYF
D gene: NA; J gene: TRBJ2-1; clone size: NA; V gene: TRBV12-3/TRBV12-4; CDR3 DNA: TGTGCCAGCAGACTCGTAGCTTCTTCCTACAATGAGCAGTTCTTC; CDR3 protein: CASRLVASSYNEQFF
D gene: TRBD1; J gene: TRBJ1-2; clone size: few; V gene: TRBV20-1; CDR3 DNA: TGCAGTGCTCCGACACAGGGGGTCCGGTATGGCTACACCTTC; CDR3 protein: CSAPTQGVRYGYTF
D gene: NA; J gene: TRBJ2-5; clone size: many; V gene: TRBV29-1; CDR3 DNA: TGCAGCGCCCTTACTGGGGACTCAGAGACCCAGTACTTC; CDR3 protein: CSALTGDSETQYF
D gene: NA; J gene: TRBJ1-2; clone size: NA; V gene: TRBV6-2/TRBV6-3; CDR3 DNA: TGTGCCAGCAGAATCCTGGGCGGCGGCTATGGCTACACCTTC; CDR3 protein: CASRILGGGYGYTF
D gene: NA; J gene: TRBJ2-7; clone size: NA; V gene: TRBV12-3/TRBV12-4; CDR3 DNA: TGTGCCAGCAGTTTTGCTCAGACCTACGAGCAGTACTTC; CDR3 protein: CASSFAQTYEQYF
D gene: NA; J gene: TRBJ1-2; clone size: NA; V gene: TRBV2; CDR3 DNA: TGTGCCAGCAGCGAGACGTTTGACGGCTACACCTTC; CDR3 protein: CASSETFDGYTF
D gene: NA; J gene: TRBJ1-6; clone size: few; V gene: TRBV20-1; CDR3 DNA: TGCAGTGCTAAGACGGGGACGGGCAATTCACCCCTCCACTTT; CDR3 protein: CSAKTGTGNSPLHF
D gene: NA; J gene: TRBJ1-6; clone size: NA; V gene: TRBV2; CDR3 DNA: TGTGCCAGCAGTGGGTCAGCTAATTCACCCCTCCACTTT; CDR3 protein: CASSGSANSPLHF
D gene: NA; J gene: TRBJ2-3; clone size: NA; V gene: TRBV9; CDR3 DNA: TGTGCCAGCAGCCCCCGATCCGGGAACCTACCCACAGATACGCAGTATTTT; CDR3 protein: CASSPRSGNLPTDTQYF
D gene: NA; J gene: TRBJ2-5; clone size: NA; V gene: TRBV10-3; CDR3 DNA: TGTGCCATCAGTCCAAGTGAGGGGCAGTACTTC; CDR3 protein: CAISPSEGQYF
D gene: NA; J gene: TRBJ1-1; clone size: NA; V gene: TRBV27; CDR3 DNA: TGTGCCAGCAGTTTGAAAGGGACCACTGAAGCTTTCTTT; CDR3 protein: CASSLKGTTEAFF
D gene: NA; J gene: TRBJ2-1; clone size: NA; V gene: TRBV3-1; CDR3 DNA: TGTGCCAGCAGCCAAGATCTGCGAAGGACTCGGAGCTCCTACAATGAGCAGTTCTTC; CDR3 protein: CASSQDLRRTRSSYNEQFF
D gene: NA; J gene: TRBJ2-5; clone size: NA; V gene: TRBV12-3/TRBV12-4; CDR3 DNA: TGTGCCAGCAGTCCAGACAGTGTACAAGAGACCCAGTACTTC; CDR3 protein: CASSPDSVQETQYF
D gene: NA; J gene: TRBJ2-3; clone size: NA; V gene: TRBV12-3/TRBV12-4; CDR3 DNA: TGTGCCAGCAGTCGTCGCCCTTTGACAGATACGCAGTATTTT; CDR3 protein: CASSRRPLTDTQYF
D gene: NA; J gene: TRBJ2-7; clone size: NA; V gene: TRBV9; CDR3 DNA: TGTGCCAGCAGCGTAGATAGGGACTCCTACGAGCAGTACTTC; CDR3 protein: CASSVDRDSYEQYF
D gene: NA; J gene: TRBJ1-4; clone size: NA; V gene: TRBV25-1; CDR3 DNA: TGTGCCAGCAATGATCGAGCATACTCGACTAATGAAAAACTGTTTTTT; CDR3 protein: CASNDRAYSTNEKLFF
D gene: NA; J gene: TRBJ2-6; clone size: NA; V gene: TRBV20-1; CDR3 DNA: TGCAGTGCTCGAGCCTTTGGTGGGGGTGGTGGGGCCAACGTCCTGACTTTC; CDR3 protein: CSARAFGGGGGANVLTF
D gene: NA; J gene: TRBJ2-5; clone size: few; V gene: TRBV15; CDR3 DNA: TGTGCCACCAGCAGAGATTTTGTAACCCAGTACTTC; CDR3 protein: CATSRDFVTQYF
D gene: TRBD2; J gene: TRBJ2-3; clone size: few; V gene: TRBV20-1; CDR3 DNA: TGCAGTGCTCCCAGCGGGGGGGCCACAGATACGCAGTATTTT; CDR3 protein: CSAPSGGATDTQYF
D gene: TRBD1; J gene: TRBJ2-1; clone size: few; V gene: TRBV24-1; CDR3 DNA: TGTGCCACCAGTGATCTGGGACGACAGGGTATCAACCTTTACAATGAGCAGTTCTTC; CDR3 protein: CATSDLGRQGINLYNEQFF
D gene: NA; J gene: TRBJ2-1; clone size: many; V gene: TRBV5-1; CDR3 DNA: TGCGCCAGCAGCCCGGGGGTGGACAATGAGCAGTTCTTC; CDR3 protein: CASSPGVDNEQFF
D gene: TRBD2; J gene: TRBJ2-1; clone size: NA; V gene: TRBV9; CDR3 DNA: TGTGCCAGCAGCGTTAGCGGGGGGGCCGCCAATGAGCAGTTCTTC; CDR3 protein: CASSVSGGAANEQFF
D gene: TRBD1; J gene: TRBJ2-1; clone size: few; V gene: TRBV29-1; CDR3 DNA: TGCAGCCTCCACAGGGGAACCTACAATGAGCAGTTCTTC; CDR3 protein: CSLHRGTYNEQFF
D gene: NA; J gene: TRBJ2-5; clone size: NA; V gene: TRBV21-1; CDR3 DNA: TGTGCCAGCAGTTTAGGGAGCAGGGGACGGCGGGAGACCCAGTACTTC; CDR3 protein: CASSLGSRGRRETQYF
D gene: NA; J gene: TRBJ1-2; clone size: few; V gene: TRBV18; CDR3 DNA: TGTGCCAGCTCACCGGGGCCGGTGGGTGGCTACACCTTC; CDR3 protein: CASSPGPVGGYTF
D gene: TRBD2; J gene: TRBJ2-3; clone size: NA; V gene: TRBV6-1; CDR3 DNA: TGTGCCAGCAGTGACCCGACTAGCGGAACAGATACGCAGTATTTT; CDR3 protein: CASSDPTSGTDTQYF
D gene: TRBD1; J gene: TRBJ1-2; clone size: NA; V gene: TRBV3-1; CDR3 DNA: TGTGCCAGCACATCCTCCGGGGCAGGGGGCGTCTATGGCTACATCTTC; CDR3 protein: CASTSSGAGGVYGYIF
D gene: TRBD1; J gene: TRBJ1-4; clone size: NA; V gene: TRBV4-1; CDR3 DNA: TGCGCCAGCAGCCAGGACAGGGGGCTCGGTGAAAAACTGTTTTTT; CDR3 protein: CASSQDRGLGEKLFF
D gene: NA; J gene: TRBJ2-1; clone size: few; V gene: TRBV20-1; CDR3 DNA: TGCAGTGCAGCCGGGACTGCCTACAATGAGCAGTTCTTC; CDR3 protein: CSAAGTAYNEQFF
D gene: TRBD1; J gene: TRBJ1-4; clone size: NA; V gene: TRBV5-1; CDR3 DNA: TGCGCCAGCAGCTCCGGGACAGGGGGCGTTGACGGTGAAAAACTGTTTTTT; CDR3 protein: CASSSGTGGVDGEKLFF
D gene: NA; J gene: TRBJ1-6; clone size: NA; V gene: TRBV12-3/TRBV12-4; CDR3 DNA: TGTGCCAGCAGACTCGGGGGTGGAGGACAGAATTCACCCCTCCACTTT; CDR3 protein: CASRLGGGGQNSPLHF
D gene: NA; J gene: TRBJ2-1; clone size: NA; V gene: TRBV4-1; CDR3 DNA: TGCGCCAGCAGCCAAGTTCCTAGCAGTGAACAGTTCTTC; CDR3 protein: CASSQVPSSEQFF
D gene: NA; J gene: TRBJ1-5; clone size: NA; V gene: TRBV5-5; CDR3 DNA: TGTGCCAGCAGCTTGACAGGGACTACTCAGCCCCAGCATTTT; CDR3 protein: CASSLTGTTQPQHF
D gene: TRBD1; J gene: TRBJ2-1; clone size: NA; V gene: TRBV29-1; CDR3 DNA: TGCAGCGTTTGGGACAGGGGACTTTACAATGAGCAGTTCTTC; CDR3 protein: CSVWDRGLYNEQFF
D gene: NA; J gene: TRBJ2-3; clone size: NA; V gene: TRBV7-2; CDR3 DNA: TGTGCCAGCAGCTTCCTAGCAGCAGATACGCAGTATTTT; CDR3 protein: CASSFLAADTQYF
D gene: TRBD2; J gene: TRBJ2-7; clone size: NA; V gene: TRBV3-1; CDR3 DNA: TGTGCCAGCAGCCAAGCTCGGGAGGCCGACGAGCAGTACTTC; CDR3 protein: CASSQAREADEQYF
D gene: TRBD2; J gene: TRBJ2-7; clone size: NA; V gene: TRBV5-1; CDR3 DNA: TGTGCCAGCAGCTTACCGACTAGCGGGGGCTCCTACGAGCAGTACTTC; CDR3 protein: CASSLPTSGGSYEQYF
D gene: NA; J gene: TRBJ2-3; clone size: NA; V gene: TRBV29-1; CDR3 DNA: TGCAGCGTAAGACAGCCTAGCACAGATACGCGGTATTTT; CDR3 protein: CSVRQPSTDTRYF
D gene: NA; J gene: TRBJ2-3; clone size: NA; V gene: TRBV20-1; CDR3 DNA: TGCAGTGCTCTCCCAGTCTCTAGCACAGATACGCAGTATTTT; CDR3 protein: CSALPVSSTDTQYF
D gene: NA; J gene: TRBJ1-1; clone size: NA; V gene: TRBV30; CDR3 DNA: TGTGCCTGGAGTGTCGAAGGTAGTTTCGGTGTGACTGAAGCTTTCTTT; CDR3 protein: CAWSVEGSFGVTEAFF
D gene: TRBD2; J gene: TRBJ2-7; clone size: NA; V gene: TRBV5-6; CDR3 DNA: TGTGCCAGCAGCTTCGGGACTAGCGACTACAATGAGCAGTACTTC; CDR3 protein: CASSFGTSDYNEQYF
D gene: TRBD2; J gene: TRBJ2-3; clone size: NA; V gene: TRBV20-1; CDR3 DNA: TGCAGTGCTAGACCCAGGACTAGCGGGGGTGTAGATACGCAGTATTTT; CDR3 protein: CSARPRTSGGVDTQYF